This T cell receptor beta chain was recorded in a study of blood T cell repertoires in COVID-19 (dated by TCRdb to the early 2020s). Describing the broader study: Collaborator samples came from the United States, Italy and Spain and covered acute and convalescent phases of COVID-19. Samples were obtained from the ongoing ImmuneRACE study (first 160 participants) and from about 1,300 subjects provided by 6 global collaborators. A freely available public database, intended as a resource for researchers studying the immune response to SARS-CoV-2, is where the repertoires were released. Where HLA class I and class II types were available, the types were taken from metadata supplied by the sample provider, not from assay-based typing. The sample metadata nearly always contained a de-identified subject ID, COVID-19 status, age in years and sex. The material from the prospective study consisted of cDNA or gDNA derived from T cells, B-cell-depleted T cells, or PBMCs. The dataset comprised deeply sampled blood TCRbeta repertoires from subjects exposed to, actively infected with, or recovered from COVID-19.

The immunoSEQ Assay, a bias-controlled multiplex PCR, was used to amplify TCRbeta CDR3 regions from genomic DNA. As for how the authors treated the data: The number of nucleated cells in each sample was estimated from the amplification of reference gene primers within the assay. Sequence reads were collapsed and filtered to measure the absolute abundance of every unique TCRbeta CDR3 rearrangement. For each sample, productive Simpson clonality was calculated as the square root of Simpson's diversity index across productive rearrangements. TCRdb provides this immuneACCESS table in a form limited to in-frame rearrangements. Some clones are lacking; in checked studies, under half of them reflect an unresolved V gene, and why the rest are absent is not known. V, J and clone size reflect that table, while D and trimming were determined from the DNA. Across this sample there are around 250,000 clones, with nearly 90% seen only once. In total, the top ten clones hold about 0.64% of the sample.

The CDR3 measures 14 amino acids from cysteine to phenylalanine. Kept here is only the CDR3 DNA, which spans 42 bases and is read in frame from base 1. V is pruned by 0 bases and J by 10 bases, leaving 7 bases of the junction without a gene match. CDR1 GTSNPN and CDR2 SVGIG were looked up in the germline V gene (reference sequence). Each collaborating institution followed its own protocols to collect whole blood in K2EDTA tubes. For TCRbeta analysis, collaborators shipped samples in one of three forms: frozen whole blood, isolated PBMCs, or DNA extracted from either of those sample types. General conclusions and limits of the study: The amount of clinical and demographic metadata varied by source and participant and was provided uncurated.

As for this clone: No cognate antigen has been identified for it. Nothing much larger sits one base from this clone, and base qualities are not available.

Sequencing used peripheral blood. The rearrangement joined TRBV30 to TRBJ1-5, with TRBD1 matching 9 junction bases. The TCR comes from a human donor in a cohort sampled during active COVID-19. The DNA is TGTGCCTGGAGTGTATCACAGGGGGCCTCCCCCCAGCATTTT. Translated, this gives CAWSVSQGASPQHF.